The sequence of this T cell receptor (beta chain) was determined in a study of siplizumab effects on memory and regulatory T cells. Study-wide results and limits: Whether the proliferating Tregs (from siplizumab cultures) were suppressive was not confirmed. Researchers could not give a naive or memory phenotype to roughly 75-95% of proliferating CD4+ or CD8+ clones.

With respect to this clone: Its antigen is still unknown.

Per sample, the assay covered approximately 94,000 TCR templates. The assay was immunoSEQ multiplex PCR, and TCRdb's table has in-frame clones only and misses some. The table shows roughly 92,000 clones, with about 93% occurring only once. Germline V gene lookup returns CDR1 SGHRS and CDR2 YFSETQ. Deletions cut 0 bases from V and 3 bases from J, with 21 bases between. The CDR3 runs 18 residues. Sequenced sample: non-Treg CD4+ T cells sorted from blood. V is TRBV5-1 and J is TRBJ2-5; tentatively, D is TRBD1 or TRBD2 (5 bases each). This clonotype was sampled from a human donor in good health. DNA for the CDR3: TGCGCCAGCAGCTTGGTTGGTGGGGGTCTAACTGGAAAAGAGACCCAGTACTTC. Its translation: CASSLVGGGLTGKETQYF.